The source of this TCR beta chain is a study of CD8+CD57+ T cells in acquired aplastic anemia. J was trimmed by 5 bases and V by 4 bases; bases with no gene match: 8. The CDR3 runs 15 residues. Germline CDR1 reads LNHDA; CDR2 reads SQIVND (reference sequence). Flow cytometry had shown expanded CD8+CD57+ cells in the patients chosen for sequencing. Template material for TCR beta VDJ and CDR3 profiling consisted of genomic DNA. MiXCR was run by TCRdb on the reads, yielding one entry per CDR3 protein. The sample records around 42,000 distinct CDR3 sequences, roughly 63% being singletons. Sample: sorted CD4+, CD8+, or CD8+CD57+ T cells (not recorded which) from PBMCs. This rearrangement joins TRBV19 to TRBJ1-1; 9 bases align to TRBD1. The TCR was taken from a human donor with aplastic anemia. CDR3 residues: CASSNPQGAGTEAFF. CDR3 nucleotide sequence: TGTGCCAGTAGTAACCCACAGGGGGCTGGGACTGAAGCTTTCTTT. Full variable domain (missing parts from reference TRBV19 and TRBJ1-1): DGGITQSPKYLFRKEGQNVTLSCEQNLNHDAMYWYRQDPGQGLRLIYYSQIVNDFQKGDIAEGYSVSREKKESFPLTVTSAQKNPTAFYLCASSNPQGAGTEAFFGQGTRLTVV.